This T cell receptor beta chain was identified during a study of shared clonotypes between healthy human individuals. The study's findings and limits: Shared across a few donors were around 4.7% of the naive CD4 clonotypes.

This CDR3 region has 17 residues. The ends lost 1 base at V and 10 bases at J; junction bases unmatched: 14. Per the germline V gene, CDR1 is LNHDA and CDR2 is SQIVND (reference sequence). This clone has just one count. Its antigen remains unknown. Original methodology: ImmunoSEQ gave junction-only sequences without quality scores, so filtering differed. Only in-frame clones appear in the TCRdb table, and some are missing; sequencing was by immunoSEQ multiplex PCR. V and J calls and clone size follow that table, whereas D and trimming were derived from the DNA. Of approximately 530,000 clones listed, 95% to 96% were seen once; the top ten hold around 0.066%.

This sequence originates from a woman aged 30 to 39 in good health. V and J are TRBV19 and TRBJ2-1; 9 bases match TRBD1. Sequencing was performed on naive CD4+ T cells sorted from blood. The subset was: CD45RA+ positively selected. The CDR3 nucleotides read TGTGCCAGTAGTATAGGGCAGGACAGGGGTACTAGGGGCGAGCAGTTCTTC. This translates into CASSIGQDRGTRGEQFF.